This T cell receptor beta chain was captured by sequencing in a study of T-cell reconstitution after alpha-beta-depleted transplantation in children. Using unique molecular identifiers, the investigators prepared the TCRbeta library. TCRdb reprocessed the PCR reads via MiXCR and lists one record per CDR3 protein. Among about 250,000 distinct CDR3 sequences listed, about 24% were seen once. The CDR3 contains 16 residues. V lost 5 bases and J 0 bases, leaving 15 bases between the germline ends. Per germline, CDR1 SGHTA and CDR2 FQGNSA. Sequencing was performed on PBMCs, mostly from graft donor cells, taken 360 days after TCRalphabeta/CD19-depleted stem cell transplant. This chain joins TRBV7-2 and TRBJ2-3; D uncertain. The origin of this receptor is a female patient aged 2-9 years who had a stem cell transplant for congenital amegakaryocytic thrombocytopenia, so the T cells may come from the graft donor. The CDR3 sequence: CASSAAPDPSTDTQYF. The DNA of the CDR3 is TGTGCCAGCAGCGCGGCTCCGGACCCTAGCACAGATACGCAGTATTTT.